These 10 T cell receptor beta chains were sequenced from one sample in a study of T cell repertoires in cytomegalovirus infection. Their antigens remain unidentified. TCRdb re-analysed the reads in MiXCR, keeping a single row per CDR3 protein. Among under 200,000 distinct CDR3 sequences listed, roughly 22% were seen once. The sequences come from CD8+ T cells from cultured PBMCs, collected from culture after CMV antigen stimulation. The receptors come from a human donor in good health (CMV status not recorded). Some clones in this sample may be carry-over from other donors' samples.

This clonotype has at least ten counts. The rearrangement joins TRBV7-2 to TRBJ2-3; 9 bases match TRBD2. The J segment lost 5 bases and the V segment lost 3 bases, leaving 18 bases of the junction unmatched. CDR1 and CDR2 from the germline V gene are SGHTA and FQGNSA. The CDR3 extends over 19 amino acids. The CDR3 region is CASSFWTAGGRGGLDTQYF. In DNA, the CDR3 is TGTGCCAGCAGCTTTTGGACCGCCGGAGGGCGGGGGGGCCTAGATACGCAGTATTTT.

DNA for the CDR3: TGTGCCAGCAGCCGCCTTTACCCGACACACGAAGCTTTCTTT. It specifies CASSRLYPTHEAFF. V usage is TRBV7-8 and J usage is TRBJ1-1; the D is unclear. Germline lookup yields CDR1 SGHVS and CDR2 FQNEAQ. The CDR3 loop spans 14 amino acids. Trimming pared 5 bases from V and 8 bases from J, leaving 18 bases between.

This clonotype was counted a few times. V usage is TRBV12-3 or TRBV12-4 and J usage is TRBJ2-1; no clear D. V was clipped by 6 bases and J by 9 bases, with 15 bases between them. The CDR3 is made up of 13 amino acids. CDR3 sequence reads: CASRAKPLGEQFF. The CDR3 nucleotides are TGTGCCAGCAGAGCTAAACCCCTGGGTGAGCAGTTCTTC.

This chain connects TRBV7-9 to TRBJ2-6, with D perhaps matching TRBD1 (6 bases). The CDR3 totals 15 residues. Trimming cost V 6 bases and J 4 bases, with 13 bases left between them. CDR1 and CDR2 (germline): SEHNR, FQNEAQ (reference sequence). This chain's CDR3 is CASSRTGSGANVLTF. The CDR3 nucleotides read TGTGCCAGCAGTAGAACAGGGTCAGGGGCCAACGTCCTGACTTTC.

V and J are TRBV11-2 and TRBJ1-5; D is undetermined. V lost 4 bases and J 2 bases, leaving 9 bases between the germline ends. The CDR3 runs 14 residues. Looked up from germline, CDR1 is SGHAT and CDR2 is FQNNGV. This CDR3 is CASSSLGGNQPQHF. The CDR3 DNA sequence: TGTGCCAGCAGCTCCCTCGGAGGCAATCAGCCCCAGCATTTT.

This clonotype was found a few times. The chain joins TRBV7-9 to TRBJ2-7; the D is unclear. The germline gives CDR1 SEHNR, CDR2 FQNEAQ (reference sequence). The length of the CDR3 is 13 residues. The ends were cut back, 5 bases at V and 3 bases at J, with 11 bases in the middle. CDR3 in amino acids: CASSHPQFYEQYF. The CDR3 region has the DNA TGTGCCAGCAGCCACCCCCAGTTCTACGAGCAGTACTTC. Drawing the rest from reference TRBV7-9 and TRBJ2-7, the complete variable domain is DTGVSQNPRHKITKRGQNVTFRCDPISEHNRLYWYRQTLGQGPEFLTYFQNEAQLEKSRLLSDRFSAERPKGSFSTLEIQRTEQGDSAMYLCASSHPQFYEQYFGPGTRLTVT.

Comments on this clonotype: At one end the junction does not follow the germline gene, possibly because of a read error. CDR3 sequence reads: CASSLEGNNVF. The CDR3 DNA sequence: TGTGCCAGCAGCTTGGAGGGGAACAACGTTTTT. V is TRBV7-9 and J is TRBJ1-4; the D gene is possibly TRBD1 (5 bases). The germline CDR1 and CDR2 sequences are SEHNR and FQNEAQ (reference sequence). The CDR3 length is 11 residues.

V gene TRBV6-5 combines with J gene TRBJ2-7; D tentatively fits TRBD1 or TRBD2 (6 bases each). Germline lookup yields CDR1 MNHEY and CDR2 SVGAGI. This CDR3 contains 12 residues. Deletions cut 4 bases from V and 11 bases from J, with 15 bases between. The CDR3 loop is CASSSGGTQEYF. Here the CDR3 DNA reads TGTGCCAGCAGTTCTGGAGGGACACAGGAGTACTTC.

J is TRBJ2-7 and V is TRBV6-1; D possibly corresponds to TRBD2 (5 bases). The V gene's germline CDR1 is MNHNS and CDR2 SASEGT. V was cut by 0 bases and J by 3 bases, with 12 bases left in between. The CDR3 is 15 amino acids. The CDR3 spells CASSEARSRDYEQYF. The CDR3 DNA is TGTGCCAGCAGTGAAGCGCGGTCGAGGGACTACGAGCAGTACTTC.

This clonotype was seen ten or more times. Given a much more abundant clone one base away, this may be a read error. The chain links TRBV6-2 or TRBV6-3 to TRBJ2-7; D remains unclear. CDR1 and CDR2 (germline): MNHEY, SVGEGT. This CDR3 has 11 residues. CDR3 amino acids: CASSYSHEQYF. The DNA of the CDR3 is TGTGCCAGCAGTTACTCCCACGAGCAGTACTTC.